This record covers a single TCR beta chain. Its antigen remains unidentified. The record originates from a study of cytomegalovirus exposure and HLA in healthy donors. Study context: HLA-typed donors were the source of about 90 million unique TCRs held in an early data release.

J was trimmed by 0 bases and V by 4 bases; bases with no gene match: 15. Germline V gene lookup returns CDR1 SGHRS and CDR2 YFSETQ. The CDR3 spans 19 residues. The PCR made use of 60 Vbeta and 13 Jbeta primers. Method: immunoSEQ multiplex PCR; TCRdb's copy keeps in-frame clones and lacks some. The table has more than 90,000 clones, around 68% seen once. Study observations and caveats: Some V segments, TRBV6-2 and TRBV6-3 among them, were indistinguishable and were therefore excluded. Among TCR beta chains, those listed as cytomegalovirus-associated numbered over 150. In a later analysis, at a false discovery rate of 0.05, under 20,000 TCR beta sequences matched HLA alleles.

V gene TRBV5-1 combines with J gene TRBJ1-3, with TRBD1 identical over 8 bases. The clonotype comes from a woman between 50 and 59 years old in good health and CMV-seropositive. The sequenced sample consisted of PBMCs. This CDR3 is CASSQTGTGLTNSGNTIYF. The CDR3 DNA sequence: TGCGCCAGCAGCCAAACAGGGACAGGCCTAACCAACTCTGGAAACACCATATATTTT.